This TCR beta chain comes out of a study of blood T cell repertoires in COVID-19. Study details: Italy, Spain and the United States were the sources of the convalescent and acute COVID-19 samples. PBMCs, B-cell-depleted T cells, or T cells were the source of the cDNA or gDNA that made up the material.

This CDR3 comprises 15 residues. Germline CDR1 and CDR2: MNHEY and SVGEGT. V lost 2 bases to trimming and J lost 4 bases; unmatched junction nucleotides: 5. Per the study methods: Reference gene primer amplification gave estimated nucleated cell counts. The table came from immunoSEQ multiplex PCR; TCRdb's copy has only in-frame clones and leaves some out. Clone size and V and J calls were adopted from that table, with D and trimming inferred from the DNA. The table has some 37,000 clones, 70% to 90% seen once. The V gene is TRBV6-2 or TRBV6-3, the J gene TRBJ1-3; TRBD1 matches at 7 bases. The clonotype was recovered from a man aged 50-59 years in a cohort sampled during active COVID-19. The sample consisted of peripheral blood. CDR3: CASSYNRGGGNTIYF. CDR3 coding DNA: TGTGCCAGCAGTTACAACAGGGGCGGCGGAAACACCATATATTTT.